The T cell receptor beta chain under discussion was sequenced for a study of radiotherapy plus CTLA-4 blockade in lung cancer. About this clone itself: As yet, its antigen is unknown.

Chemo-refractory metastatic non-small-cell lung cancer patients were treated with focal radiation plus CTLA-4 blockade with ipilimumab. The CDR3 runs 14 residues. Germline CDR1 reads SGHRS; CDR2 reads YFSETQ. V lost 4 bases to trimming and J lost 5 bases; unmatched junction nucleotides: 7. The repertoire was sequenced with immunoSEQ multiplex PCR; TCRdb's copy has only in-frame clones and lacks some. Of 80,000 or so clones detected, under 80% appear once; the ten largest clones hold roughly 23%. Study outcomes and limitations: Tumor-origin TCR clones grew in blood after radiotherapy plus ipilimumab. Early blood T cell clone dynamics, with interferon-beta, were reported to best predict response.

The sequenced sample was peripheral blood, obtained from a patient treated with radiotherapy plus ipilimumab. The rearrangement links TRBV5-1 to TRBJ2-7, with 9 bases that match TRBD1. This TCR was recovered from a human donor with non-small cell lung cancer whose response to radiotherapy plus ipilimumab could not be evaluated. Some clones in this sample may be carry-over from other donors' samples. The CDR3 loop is CASSHDRGDDEQYF. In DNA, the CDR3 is TGCGCCAGCAGCCACGACAGGGGGGATGACGAGCAGTACTTC. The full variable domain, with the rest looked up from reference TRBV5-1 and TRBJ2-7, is KAGVTQTPRYLIKTRGQQVTLSCSPISGHRSVSWYQQTPGQGLQFLFEYFSETQRNKGNFPGRFSGRQFSNSRSEMNVSTLELGDSALYLCASSHDRGDDEQYFGPGTRLTVT.